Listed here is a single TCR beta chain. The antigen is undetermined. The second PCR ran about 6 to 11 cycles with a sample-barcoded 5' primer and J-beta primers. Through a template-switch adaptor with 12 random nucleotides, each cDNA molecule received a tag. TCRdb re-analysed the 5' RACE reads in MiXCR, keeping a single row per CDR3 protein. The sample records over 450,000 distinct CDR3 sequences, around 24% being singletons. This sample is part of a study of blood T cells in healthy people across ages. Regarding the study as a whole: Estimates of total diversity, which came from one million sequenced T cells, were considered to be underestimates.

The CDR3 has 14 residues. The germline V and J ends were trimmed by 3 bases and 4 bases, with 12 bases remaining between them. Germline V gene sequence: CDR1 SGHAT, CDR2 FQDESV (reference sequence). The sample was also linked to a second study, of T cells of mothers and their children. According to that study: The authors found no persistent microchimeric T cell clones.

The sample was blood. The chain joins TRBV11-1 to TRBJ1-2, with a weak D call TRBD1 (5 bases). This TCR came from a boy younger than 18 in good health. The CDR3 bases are TGTGCCAGCAGCTTGGGGACGGACGGCTATGGCTACACCTTC. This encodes CASSLGTDGYGYTF.